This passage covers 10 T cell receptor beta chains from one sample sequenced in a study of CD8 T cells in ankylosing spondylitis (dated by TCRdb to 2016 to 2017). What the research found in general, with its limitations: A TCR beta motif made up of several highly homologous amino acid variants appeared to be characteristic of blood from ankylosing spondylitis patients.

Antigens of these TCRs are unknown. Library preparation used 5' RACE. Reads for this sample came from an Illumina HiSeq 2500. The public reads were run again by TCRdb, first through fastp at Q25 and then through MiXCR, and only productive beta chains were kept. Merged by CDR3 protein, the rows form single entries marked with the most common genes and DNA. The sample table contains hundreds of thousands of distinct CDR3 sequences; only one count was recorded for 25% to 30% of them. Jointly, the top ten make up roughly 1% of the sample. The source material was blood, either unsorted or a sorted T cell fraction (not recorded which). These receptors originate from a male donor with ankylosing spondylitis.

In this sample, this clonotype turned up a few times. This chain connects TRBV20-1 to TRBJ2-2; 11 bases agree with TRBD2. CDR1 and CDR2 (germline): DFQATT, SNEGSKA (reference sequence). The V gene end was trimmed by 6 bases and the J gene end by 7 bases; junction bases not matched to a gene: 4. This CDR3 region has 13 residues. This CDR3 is CSATSGEGGELFF. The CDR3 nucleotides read TGCAGTGCGACTAGCGGGGAGGGCGGGGAGCTGTTTTTT.

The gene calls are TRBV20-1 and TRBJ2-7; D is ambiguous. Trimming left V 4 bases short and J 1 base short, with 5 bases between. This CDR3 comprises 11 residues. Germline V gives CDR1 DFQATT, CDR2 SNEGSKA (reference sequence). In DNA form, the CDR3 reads TGCAGTGCTACACCTTCCTACGAGCAGTACTTC. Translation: CSATPSYEQYF.

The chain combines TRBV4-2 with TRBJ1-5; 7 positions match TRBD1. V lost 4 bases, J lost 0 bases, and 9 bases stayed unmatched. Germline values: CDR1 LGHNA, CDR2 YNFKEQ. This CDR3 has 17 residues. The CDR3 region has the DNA TGTGCCAGCAGCCGAACTGGGACAGTATATAGCAATCAGCCCCAGCATTTT. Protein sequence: CASSRTGTVYSNQPQHF.

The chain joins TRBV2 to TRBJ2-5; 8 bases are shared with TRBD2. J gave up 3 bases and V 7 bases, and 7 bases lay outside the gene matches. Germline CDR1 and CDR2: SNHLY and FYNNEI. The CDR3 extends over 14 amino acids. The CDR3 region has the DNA TGTGCCAGCACCCGTAGCGGGATGGAAGAGACCCAGTACTTC. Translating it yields CASTRSGMEETQYF.

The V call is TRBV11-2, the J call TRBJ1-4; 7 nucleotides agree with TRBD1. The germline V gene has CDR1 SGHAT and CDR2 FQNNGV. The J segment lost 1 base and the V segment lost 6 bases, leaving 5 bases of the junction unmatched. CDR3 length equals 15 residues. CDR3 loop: CASRSQGQTNEKLFF. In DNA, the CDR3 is TGTGCCAGCAGATCACAGGGGCAAACTAATGAAAAACTGTTTTTT.

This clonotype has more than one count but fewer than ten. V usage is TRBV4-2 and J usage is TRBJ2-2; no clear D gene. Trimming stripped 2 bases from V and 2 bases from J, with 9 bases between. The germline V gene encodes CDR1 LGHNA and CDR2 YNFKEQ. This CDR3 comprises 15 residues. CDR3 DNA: TGTGCCAGCAGCCAATTCGAGACAAACACCGGGGAGCTGTTTTTT. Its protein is CASSQFETNTGELFF.

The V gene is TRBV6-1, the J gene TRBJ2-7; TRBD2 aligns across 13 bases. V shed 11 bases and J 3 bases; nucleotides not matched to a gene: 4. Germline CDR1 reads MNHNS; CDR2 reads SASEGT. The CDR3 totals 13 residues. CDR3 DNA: TGTGCCGGCCGGACTAGCGGGGGCTACGAGCAGTACTTC. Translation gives CAGRTSGGYEQYF.

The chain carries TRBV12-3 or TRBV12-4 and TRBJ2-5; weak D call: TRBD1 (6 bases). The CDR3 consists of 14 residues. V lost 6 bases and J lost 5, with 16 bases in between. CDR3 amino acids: CASRTQGSGETQYF. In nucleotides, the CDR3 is TGTGCCAGCAGAACTCAGGGGTCCGGGGAGACCCAGTACTTC.

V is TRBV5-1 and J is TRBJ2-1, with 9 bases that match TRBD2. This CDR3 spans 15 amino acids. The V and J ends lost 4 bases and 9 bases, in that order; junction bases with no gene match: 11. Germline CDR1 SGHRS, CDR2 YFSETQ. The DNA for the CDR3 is TGCGCCAGCAGCCTTAGCGGGAGAGGGTCTGCTGAGCAGTTCTTC. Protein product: CASSLSGRGSAEQFF.

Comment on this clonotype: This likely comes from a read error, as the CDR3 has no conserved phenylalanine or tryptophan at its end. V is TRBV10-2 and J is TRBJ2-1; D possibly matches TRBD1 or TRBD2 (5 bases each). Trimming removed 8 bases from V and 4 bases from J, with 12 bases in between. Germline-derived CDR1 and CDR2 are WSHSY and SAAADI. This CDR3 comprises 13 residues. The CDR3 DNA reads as TGCGCCAGCGGGGGACGGCGGTACAATGAGCAGTTCCTC. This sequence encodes CASGGRRYNEQFL.